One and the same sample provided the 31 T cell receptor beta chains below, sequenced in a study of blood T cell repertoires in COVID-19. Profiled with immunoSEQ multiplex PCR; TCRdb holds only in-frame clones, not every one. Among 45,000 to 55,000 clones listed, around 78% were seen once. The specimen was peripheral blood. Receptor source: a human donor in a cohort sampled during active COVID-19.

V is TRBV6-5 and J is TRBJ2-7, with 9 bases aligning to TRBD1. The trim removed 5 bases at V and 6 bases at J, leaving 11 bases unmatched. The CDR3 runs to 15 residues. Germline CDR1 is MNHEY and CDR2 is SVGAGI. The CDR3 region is CASSNLRGTGTEQYF. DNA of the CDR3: TGTGCCAGCAGTAACCTAAGAGGGACAGGGACCGAGCAGTACTTC.

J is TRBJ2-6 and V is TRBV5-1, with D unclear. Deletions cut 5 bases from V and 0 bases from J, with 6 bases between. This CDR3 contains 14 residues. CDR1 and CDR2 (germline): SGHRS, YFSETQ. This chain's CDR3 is CASRRDSGANVLTF. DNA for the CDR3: TGCGCCAGCAGACGAGACTCTGGGGCCAACGTCCTGACTTTC. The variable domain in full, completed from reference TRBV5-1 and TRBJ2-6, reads KAGVTQTPRYLIKTRGQQVTLSCSPISGHRSVSWYQQTPGQGLQFLFEYFSETQRNKGNFPGRFSGRQFSNSRSEMNVSTLELGDSALYLCASRRDSGANVLTFGAGSRLTVL.

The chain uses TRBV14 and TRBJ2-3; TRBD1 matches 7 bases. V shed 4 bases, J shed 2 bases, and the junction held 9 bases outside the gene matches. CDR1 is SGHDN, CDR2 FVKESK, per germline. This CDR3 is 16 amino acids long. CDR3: CASSPTTGPPTDTQYF. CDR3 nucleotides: TGTGCCAGCAGCCCGACGACAGGGCCCCCCACAGATACGCAGTATTTT.

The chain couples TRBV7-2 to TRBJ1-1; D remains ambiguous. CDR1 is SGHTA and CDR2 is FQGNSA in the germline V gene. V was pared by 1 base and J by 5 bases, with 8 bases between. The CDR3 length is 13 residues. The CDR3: CASSLGPKTEAFF. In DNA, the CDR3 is TGTGCCAGCAGCTTAGGGCCGAAAACTGAAGCTTTCTTT.

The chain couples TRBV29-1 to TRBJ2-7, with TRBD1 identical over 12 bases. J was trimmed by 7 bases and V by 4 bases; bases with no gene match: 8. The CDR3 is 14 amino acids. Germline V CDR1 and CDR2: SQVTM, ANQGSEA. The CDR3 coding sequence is TGCAGCGTTGGGGGACAGGGGGCCGAGGGAGAGCAGTACTTC. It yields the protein CSVGGQGAEGEQYF.

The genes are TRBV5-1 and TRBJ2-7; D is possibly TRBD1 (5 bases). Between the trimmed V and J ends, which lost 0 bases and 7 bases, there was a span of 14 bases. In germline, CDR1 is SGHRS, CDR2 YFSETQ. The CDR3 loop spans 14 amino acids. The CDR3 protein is CASSLVIGVGEQYF. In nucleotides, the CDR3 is TGCGCCAGCAGCTTGGTGATAGGGGTTGGGGAGCAGTACTTC.

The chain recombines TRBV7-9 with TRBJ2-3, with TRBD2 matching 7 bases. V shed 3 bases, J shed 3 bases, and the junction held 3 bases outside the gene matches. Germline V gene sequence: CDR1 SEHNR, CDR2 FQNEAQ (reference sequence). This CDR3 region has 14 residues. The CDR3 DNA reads TGTGCCAGCAGCTTTGGGGGGGGAACAGATACGCAGTATTTT. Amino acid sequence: CASSFGGGTDTQYF.

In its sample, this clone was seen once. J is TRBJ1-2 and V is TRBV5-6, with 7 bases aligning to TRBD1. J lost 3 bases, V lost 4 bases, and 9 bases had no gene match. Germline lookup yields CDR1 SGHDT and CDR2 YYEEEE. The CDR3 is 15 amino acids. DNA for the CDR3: TGTGCCAGCAGCCATTACGCAGGGGGGTACTATGGCTACACCTTC. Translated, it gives CASSHYAGGYYGYTF.

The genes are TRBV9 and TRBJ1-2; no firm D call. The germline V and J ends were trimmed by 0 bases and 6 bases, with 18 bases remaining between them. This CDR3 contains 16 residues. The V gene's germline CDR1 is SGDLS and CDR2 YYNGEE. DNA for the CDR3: TGTGCCAGCAGCGTAGCACACCAACCCCTTGGAGATGGCTACACCTTC. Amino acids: CASSVAHQPLGDGYTF.

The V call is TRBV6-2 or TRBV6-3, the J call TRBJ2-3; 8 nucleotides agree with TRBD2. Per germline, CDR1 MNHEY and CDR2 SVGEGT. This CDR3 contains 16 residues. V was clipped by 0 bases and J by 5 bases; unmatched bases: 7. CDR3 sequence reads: CASSYSMGGGIDTQYF. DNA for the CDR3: TGTGCCAGCAGTTACTCGATGGGCGGGGGGATAGATACGCAGTATTTT.

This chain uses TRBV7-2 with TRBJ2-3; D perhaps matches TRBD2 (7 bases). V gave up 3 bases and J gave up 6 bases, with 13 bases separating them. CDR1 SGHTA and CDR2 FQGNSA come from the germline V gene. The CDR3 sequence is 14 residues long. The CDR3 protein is CASSFRGAEDTQYF. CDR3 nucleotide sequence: TGTGCCAGCAGCTTCCGGGGGGCGGAGGATACGCAGTATTTT.

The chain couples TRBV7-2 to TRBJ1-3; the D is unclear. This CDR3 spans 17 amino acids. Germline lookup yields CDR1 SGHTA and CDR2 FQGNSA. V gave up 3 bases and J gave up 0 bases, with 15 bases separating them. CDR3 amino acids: CASSLGPVVDSGNTIYF. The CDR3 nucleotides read TGTGCCAGCAGCTTGGGCCCGGTCGTAGACTCTGGAAACACCATATATTTT.

Here the CDR3 reads CASSLREGGTEAFF. CDR3 in DNA: TGTGCCAGCAGCTTAAGGGAGGGGGGAACTGAAGCTTTCTTT. The chain carries TRBV7-9 and TRBJ1-1; D is possibly TRBD1 (6 bases). The CDR3 loop spans 14 amino acids. V was shortened by 2 bases and J by 5 bases, with 12 bases between the two germline ends. Germline V gene sequence: CDR1 SEHNR, CDR2 FQNEAQ (reference sequence).

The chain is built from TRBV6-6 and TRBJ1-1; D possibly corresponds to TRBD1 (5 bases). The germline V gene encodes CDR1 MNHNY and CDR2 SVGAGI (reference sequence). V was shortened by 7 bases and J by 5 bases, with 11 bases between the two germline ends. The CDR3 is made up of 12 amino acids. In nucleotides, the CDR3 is TGTGCCAGCAATCCCGGGGGGACTGAAGCTTTCTTT. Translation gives CASNPGGTEAFF.

The CDR3 sequence is CASSRRTSYNEQFF. The CDR3 DNA reads as TGTGCCAGCAGTCGAAGGACTAGCTACAATGAGCAGTTCTTC. The chain is built from TRBV6-5 and TRBJ2-1; 7 bases map to TRBD2. From germline, CDR1 is MNHEY and CDR2 SVGAGI. The CDR3 has 14 residues. The J segment lost 3 bases and the V segment lost 5 bases, leaving 4 bases of the junction unmatched.

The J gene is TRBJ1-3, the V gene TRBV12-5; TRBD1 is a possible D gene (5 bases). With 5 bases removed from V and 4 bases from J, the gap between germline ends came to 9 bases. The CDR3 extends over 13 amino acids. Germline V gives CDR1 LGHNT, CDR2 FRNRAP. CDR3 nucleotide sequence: TGTGCTAGTGGTCCCGGACAAGGAAACACCATATATTTT. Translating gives CASGPGQGNTIYF.

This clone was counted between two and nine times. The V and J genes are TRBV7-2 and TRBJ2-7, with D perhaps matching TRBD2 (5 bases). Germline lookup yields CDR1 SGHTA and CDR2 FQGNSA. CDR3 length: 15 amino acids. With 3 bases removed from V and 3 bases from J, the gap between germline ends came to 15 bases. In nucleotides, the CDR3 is TGTGCCAGCAGCTTCTCTACGGGAACCGGCTACGAGCAGTACTTC. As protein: CASSFSTGTGYEQYF.

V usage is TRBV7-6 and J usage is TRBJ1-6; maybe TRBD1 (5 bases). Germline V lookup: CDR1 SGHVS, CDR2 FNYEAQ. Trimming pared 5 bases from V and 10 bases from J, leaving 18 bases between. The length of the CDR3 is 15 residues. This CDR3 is CASSPRTPTSSPLHF. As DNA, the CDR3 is TGTGCCAGCAGCCCGAGGACACCGACTAGCTCACCCCTCCACTTT.

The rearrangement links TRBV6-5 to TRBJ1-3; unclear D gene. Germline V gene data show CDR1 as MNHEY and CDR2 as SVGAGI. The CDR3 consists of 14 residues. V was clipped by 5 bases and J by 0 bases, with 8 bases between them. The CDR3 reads CASSPLFSGNTIYF. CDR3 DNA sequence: TGTGCCAGCAGTCCTTTGTTCTCTGGAAACACCATATATTTT.

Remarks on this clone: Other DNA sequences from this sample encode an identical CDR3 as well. As DNA, the CDR3 is TGTGCCAGCAGACTCGCAGATACGCAGTATTTT. Its protein product is CASRLADTQYF. The chain joins TRBV6-5 to TRBJ2-3; no reliable D call. Germline V lookup: CDR1 MNHEY, CDR2 SVGAGI. This CDR3 is built from 11 residues. The germline V and J ends were trimmed by 6 bases and 4 bases, with 5 bases remaining between them.

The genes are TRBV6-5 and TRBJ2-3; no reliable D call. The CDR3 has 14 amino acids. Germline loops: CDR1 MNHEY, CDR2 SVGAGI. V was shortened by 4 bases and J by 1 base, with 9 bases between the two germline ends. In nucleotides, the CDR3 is TGTGCCAGCAGTTCGCCTAGTCGCACAGATACGCAGTATTTT. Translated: CASSSPSRTDTQYF.

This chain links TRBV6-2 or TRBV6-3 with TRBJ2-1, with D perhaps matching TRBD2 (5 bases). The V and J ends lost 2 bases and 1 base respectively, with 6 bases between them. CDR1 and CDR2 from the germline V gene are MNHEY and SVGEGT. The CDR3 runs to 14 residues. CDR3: CASSYRDSYNEQFF. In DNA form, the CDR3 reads TGTGCCAGCAGTTACCGGGATTCCTACAATGAGCAGTTCTTC.

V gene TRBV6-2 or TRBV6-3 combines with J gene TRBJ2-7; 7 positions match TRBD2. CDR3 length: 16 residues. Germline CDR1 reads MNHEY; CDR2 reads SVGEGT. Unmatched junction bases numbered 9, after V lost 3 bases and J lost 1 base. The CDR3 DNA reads TGTGCCAGCAGTTATAGCTCCCGGCGGGGGTCCTACGAGCAGTACTTC. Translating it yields CASSYSSRRGSYEQYF.

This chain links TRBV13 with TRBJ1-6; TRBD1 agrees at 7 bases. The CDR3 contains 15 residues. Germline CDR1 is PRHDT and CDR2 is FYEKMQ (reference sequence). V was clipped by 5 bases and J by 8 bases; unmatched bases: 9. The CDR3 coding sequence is TGTGCCAGCAGCCCCGGACAGGTCCGATATTCACCCCTCCACTTT. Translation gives CASSPGQVRYSPLHF.

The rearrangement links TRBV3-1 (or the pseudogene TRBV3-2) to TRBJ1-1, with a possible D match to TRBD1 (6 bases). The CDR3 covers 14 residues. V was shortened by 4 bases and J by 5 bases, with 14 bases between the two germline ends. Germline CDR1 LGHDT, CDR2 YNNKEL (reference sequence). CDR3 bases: TGTGCCAGCAGCCCACCATATCAGGGGACTGAAGCTTTCTTT. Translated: CASSPPYQGTEAFF.

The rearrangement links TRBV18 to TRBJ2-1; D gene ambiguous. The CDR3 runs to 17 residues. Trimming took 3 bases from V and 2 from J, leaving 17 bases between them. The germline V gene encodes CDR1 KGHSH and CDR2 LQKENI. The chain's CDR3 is CASSPASGQATYNEQFF. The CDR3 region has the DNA TGTGCCAGCTCACCGGCGTCTGGGCAGGCCACCTACAATGAGCAGTTCTTC. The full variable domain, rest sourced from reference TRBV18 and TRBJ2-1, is NAGVMQNPRHLVRRRGQEARLRCSPMKGHSHVYWYRQLPEEGLKFMVYLQKENIIDESGMPKERFSAEFPKEGPSILRIQQVVRGDSAAYFCASSPASGQATYNEQFFGPGTRLTVL.

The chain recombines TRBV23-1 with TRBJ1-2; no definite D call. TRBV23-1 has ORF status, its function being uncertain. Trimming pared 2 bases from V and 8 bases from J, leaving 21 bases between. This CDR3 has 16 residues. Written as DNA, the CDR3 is TGCGCCAGCAGTCAACCGTTTCCGAGGGCAATGAAGGGCTACACCTTC. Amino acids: CASSQPFPRAMKGYTF.

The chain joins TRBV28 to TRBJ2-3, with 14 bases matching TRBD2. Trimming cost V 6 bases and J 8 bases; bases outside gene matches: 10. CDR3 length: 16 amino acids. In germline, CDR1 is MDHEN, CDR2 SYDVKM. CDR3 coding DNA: TGTGCCAGCAGCCCCCGGACTAGCGGGGGGAGGGTTACGCAGTATTTT. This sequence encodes CASSPRTSGGRVTQYF.

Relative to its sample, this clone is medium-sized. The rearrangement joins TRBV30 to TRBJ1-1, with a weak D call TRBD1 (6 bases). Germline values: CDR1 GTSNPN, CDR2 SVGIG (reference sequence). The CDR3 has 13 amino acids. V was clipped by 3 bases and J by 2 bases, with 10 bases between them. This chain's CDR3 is CAWREDSNTEAFF. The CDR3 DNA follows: TGTGCCTGGAGGGAGGACAGCAACACTGAAGCTTTCTTT.

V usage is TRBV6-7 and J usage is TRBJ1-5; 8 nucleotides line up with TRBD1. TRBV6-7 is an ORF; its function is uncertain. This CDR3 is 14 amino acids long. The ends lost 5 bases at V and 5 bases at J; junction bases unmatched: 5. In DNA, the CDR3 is TGTGCCAGCAGTGTCAGGGGGCTGGATCAGCCCCAGCATTTT. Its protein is CASSVRGLDQPQHF.

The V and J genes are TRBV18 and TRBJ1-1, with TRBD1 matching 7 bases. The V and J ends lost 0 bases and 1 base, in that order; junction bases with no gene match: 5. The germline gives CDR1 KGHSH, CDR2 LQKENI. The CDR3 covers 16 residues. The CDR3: CASSPPRTGKNTEAFF. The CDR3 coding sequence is TGTGCCAGCTCACCACCCCGGACAGGAAAGAACACTGAAGCTTTCTTT.